The clone carrying this TCR beta chain was observed many times. Its antigen is unknown. The data belong to a study of T-cell memory formation after mild COVID-19. Study-wide results and caveats: Clones which contracted sat mainly in CM and EM if CD4+, and in EMRA if CD8+.

Each CDR3 protein is one row after TCRdb ran MiXCR on the 5' RACE reads. The sample lists more than 200,000 distinct CDR3 sequences; roughly 15% were seen once. The CDR3 is 11 amino acids. Looked up from germline, CDR1 is SQVTM and CDR2 is ANQGSEA. V was trimmed by 7 bases and J by 4 bases, leaving 9 bases between them. V and J are TRBV29-1 and TRBJ2-3; D unclear. The clonotype originates from a young man who had mild COVID-19 (a few samples of this study predate the infection). Cell type and time point are not known. Sequencing was done on a sample of PBMCs or a T cell subset sorted from them (not recorded which). CDR3 DNA sequence: TGCAGCGGATTAGCCCCAGATACGCAGTATTTT. This encodes CSGLAPDTQYF.